The 14 T cell receptor beta chains in this list originate from one sample, sequenced in a study of blood T cell dynamics during melanoma immunotherapy. Generated by immunoSEQ multiplex PCR, the TCRdb table keeps only in-frame clones and is missing some. Of fewer than 7,500 clones listed, roughly 80% are singletons. This sample's time point: week 3, after first cycle of checkpoint inhibitor. Material: blood, obtained from a patient treated with checkpoint blockade. The receptors were gathered from a human donor with melanoma.

This chain joins TRBV6-6 and TRBJ1-5, with D uncertain. Germline V CDR1 and CDR2: MNHNY, SVGAGI (reference sequence). The CDR3 length is 13 residues. Trimming removed 5 bases from V and 2 bases from J, with 7 bases in between. In DNA form, the CDR3 reads TGTGCCAGCAGTACTCAGGGCAATCAGCCCCAGCATTTT. Encoded protein: CASSTQGNQPQHF.

The gene calls are TRBV29-1 and TRBJ1-4, with 8 bases matching TRBD1. Germline V gives CDR1 SQVTM, CDR2 ANQGSEA. The V and J ends lost 7 bases and 8 bases, in that order; junction bases with no gene match: 18. This CDR3 has 16 amino acids. The CDR3 protein is CSATGTGGQAKEKLFF. In nucleotides, the CDR3 is TGCAGCGCAACCGGGACAGGAGGCCAGGCAAAGGAAAAACTGTTTTTT.

The rearrangement uses TRBV7-9 and TRBJ2-7, with D tentatively TRBD1 (6 bases). Germline assignment: CDR1 SEHNR and CDR2 FQNEAQ (reference sequence). CDR3 length: 16 amino acids. The ends were cut back, 2 bases at V and 0 bases at J, with 14 bases in the middle. Here the CDR3 DNA reads TGTGCCAGCAGCTTAACGGGACACCCGAGCTCCTACGAGCAGTACTTC. This translates into CASSLTGHPSSYEQYF.

The chain joins TRBV4-3 to TRBJ1-1; 10 positions agree with TRBD1. Germline trimming cut 0 bases from V and 6 bases from J; bases unmatched to any gene: 7. Germline loops: CDR1 LGHNA, CDR2 YSLEER. The CDR3 spans 16 residues. This chain's CDR3 is CASSQEPGQGYSEAFF. The CDR3 nucleotides read TGCGCCAGCAGCCAAGAACCGGGACAGGGGTATTCTGAAGCTTTCTTT.

This clone was counted between two and nine times. The V call is TRBV27, the J call TRBJ1-5; D possibly corresponds to TRBD1 (6 bases). This CDR3 comprises 15 residues. Germline V gives CDR1 MNHEY, CDR2 SMNVEV (reference sequence). Trimming removed 5 bases from V and 4 bases from J, with 15 bases in between. The CDR3, as DNA: TGTGCCAGCAGTCCCCTCCCAGGGGCAAATCAGCCCCAGCATTTT. Translated, it gives CASSPLPGANQPQHF.

The V and J genes are TRBV4-1 and TRBJ1-6, with D unclear. Trimming stripped 1 base from V and 8 bases from J, with 9 bases between. There are 14 residues in the CDR3. CDR1 and CDR2 (germline): MGHRA, YSYEKL. CDR3 region: CASSQVAVYSPLHF. For the CDR3, the DNA is TGCGCCAGCAGCCAAGTGGCAGTTTATTCACCCCTCCACTTT.

This clone was observed once. The V and J genes are TRBV7-9 and TRBJ2-6, with D unresolved. V lost 7 bases and J 2 bases, leaving 12 bases between the germline ends. Germline V gene sequence: CDR1 SEHNR, CDR2 FQNEAQ (reference sequence). This CDR3 spans 15 amino acids. CDR3 sequence reads: CASMYDRTGANVLTF. CDR3 DNA: TGTGCCAGCATGTATGACCGGACTGGGGCCAACGTCCTGACTTTC.

The V gene is TRBV25-1, the J gene TRBJ1-5, with a possible D match to TRBD1 (5 bases). Trimming cost V 1 base and J 1 base, with 8 bases left between them. Germline CDR1 and CDR2: MGHDK and SYGVNS. This CDR3 comprises 15 residues. The CDR3 is CASSEWGESNQPQHF. The CDR3 DNA reads TGTGCCAGCAGTGAATGGGGGGAGAGCAATCAGCCCCAGCATTTT.

J is TRBJ2-7 and V is TRBV7-9, with TRBD2 identical over 8 bases. CDR1 and CDR2 (germline): SEHNR, FQNEAQ (reference sequence). V shed 0 bases and J 1 base; nucleotides not matched to a gene: 8. The length of the CDR3 is 17 residues. CDR3 region: CASSLAPRGGTSYEQYF. CDR3 in DNA: TGTGCCAGCAGCTTAGCGCCTCGGGGGGGGACTTCCTACGAGCAGTACTTC.

The rearrangement joins TRBV28 to TRBJ1-2; TRBD1 agrees at 8 bases. The CDR3 has 14 amino acids. The V segment lost 8 bases and the J segment 3 bases; nucleotides outside the gene matches: 8. Germline CDR1 and CDR2: MDHEN and SYDVKM. CDR3 sequence: CASGRTGRDYGYTF. CDR3 coding DNA: TGTGCCAGCGGGCGGACAGGGCGCGACTATGGCTACACCTTC.

J is TRBJ1-2 and V is TRBV10-3; TRBD1 agrees at 12 bases. Germline V gene lookup returns CDR1 ENHRY and CDR2 SYGVKD. This CDR3 comprises 17 residues. V lost 2 bases to trimming and J lost 4 bases; unmatched junction nucleotides: 8. The DNA of the CDR3 is TGTGCCATCAGTGAGCTAAAAGGGACAGGGGGCGTCTATGGCTACACCTTC. It codes for CAISELKGTGGVYGYTF.

J is TRBJ2-7 and V is TRBV4-3; D not certain. Germline V gene data show CDR1 as LGHNA and CDR2 as YSLEER. The CDR3 totals 15 residues. V shed 3 bases and J shed 3 bases, with 15 bases lying between them. The CDR3 sequence is CASSQGTPGGYEQYF. The CDR3 DNA reads TGCGCCAGCAGCCAGGGAACACCCGGTGGCTACGAGCAGTACTTC.

The V and J genes are TRBV5-4 and TRBJ1-5; D possibly corresponds to TRBD1 (5 bases). The V and J ends lost 3 bases and 10 bases respectively, with 14 bases between them. CDR1 and CDR2 (germline): SGHNT, YYREEE (reference sequence). This CDR3 contains 13 residues. The CDR3 is CASSSGPSEPQHF. The DNA of the CDR3 is TGTGCCAGCAGCTCGGGACCGAGCGAACCCCAGCATTTT.

The chain links TRBV6-1 to TRBJ1-2, with D perhaps matching TRBD1 (6 bases). Per germline, CDR1 MNHNS and CDR2 SASEGT. Deletions cut 0 bases from V and 7 bases from J, with 12 bases between. The CDR3 contains 14 residues. CDR3 sequence: CASSEAWGAIGYTF. DNA for the CDR3: TGTGCCAGCAGTGAAGCGTGGGGGGCGATTGGCTACACCTTC.